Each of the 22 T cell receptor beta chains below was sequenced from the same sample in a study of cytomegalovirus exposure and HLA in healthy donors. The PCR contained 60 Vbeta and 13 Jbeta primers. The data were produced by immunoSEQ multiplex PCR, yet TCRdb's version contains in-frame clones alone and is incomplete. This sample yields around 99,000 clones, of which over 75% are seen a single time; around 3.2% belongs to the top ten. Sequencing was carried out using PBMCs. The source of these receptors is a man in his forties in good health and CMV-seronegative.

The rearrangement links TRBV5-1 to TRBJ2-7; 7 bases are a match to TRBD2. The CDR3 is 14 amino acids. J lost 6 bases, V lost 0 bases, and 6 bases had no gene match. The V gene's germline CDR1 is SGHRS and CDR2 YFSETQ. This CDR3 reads CASSLGERGREQYF. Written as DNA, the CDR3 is TGCGCCAGCAGCTTGGGGGAGCGGGGACGCGAGCAGTACTTC.

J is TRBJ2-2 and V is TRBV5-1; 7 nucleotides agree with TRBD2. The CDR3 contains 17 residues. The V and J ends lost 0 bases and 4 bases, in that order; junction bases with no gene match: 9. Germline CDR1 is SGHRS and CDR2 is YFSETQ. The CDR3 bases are TGCGCCAGCAGCTTGGCGGGGGGTACCCACGGCACCGGGGAGCTGTTTTTT. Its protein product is CASSLAGGTHGTGELFF.

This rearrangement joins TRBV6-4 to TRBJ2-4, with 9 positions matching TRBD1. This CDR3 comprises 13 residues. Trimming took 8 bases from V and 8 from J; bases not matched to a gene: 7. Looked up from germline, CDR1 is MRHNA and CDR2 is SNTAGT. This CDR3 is CASSQDRGDIQYF. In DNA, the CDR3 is TGTGCCAGCTCCCAGGACAGGGGTGACATTCAGTACTTC.

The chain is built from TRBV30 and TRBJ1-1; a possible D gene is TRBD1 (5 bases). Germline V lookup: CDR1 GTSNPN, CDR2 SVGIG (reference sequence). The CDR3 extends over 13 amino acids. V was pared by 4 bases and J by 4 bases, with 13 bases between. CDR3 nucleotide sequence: TGTGCCTGGATCAAGGGGCCCGGCACTGAAGCTTTCTTT. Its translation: CAWIKGPGTEAFF.

In nucleotides, the CDR3 is TGCGCCAGCAGCTTGGAGACAGCCTCTGGAAACACCATATATTTT. Protein product: CASSLETASGNTIYF. V and J are TRBV5-1 and TRBJ1-3; the D gene is possibly TRBD1 (5 bases). The germline CDR1 and CDR2 sequences are SGHRS and YFSETQ. V dropped 0 bases and J dropped 0 bases, with 7 bases sitting between them. The CDR3 covers 15 residues.

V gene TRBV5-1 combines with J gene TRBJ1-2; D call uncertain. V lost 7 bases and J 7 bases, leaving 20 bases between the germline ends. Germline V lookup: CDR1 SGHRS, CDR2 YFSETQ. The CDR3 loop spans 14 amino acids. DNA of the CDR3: TGCGCCAGCGGCTCAGGAGGTGGGCCCGGTGGCTACACCTTC. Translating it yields CASGSGGGPGGYTF.

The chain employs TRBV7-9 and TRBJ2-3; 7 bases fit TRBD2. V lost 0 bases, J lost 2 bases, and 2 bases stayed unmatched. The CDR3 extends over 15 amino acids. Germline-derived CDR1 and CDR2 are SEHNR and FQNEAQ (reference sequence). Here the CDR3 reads CASSLAGLNTDTQYF. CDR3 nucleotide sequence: TGTGCCAGCAGCTTAGCGGGACTAAACACAGATACGCAGTATTTT.

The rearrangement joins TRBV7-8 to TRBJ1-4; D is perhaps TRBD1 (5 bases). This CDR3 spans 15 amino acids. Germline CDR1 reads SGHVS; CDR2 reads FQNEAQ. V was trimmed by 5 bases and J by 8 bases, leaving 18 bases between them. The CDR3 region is CASSLGTRRSEKLFF. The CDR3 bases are TGTGCCAGCAGCCTTGGGACTCGGAGATCGGAAAAACTGTTTTTT.

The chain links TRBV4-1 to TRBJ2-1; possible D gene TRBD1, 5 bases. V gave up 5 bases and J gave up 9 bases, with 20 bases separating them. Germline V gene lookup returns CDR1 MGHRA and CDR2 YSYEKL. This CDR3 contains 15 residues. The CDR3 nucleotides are TGCGCCAGCAGCGGTAGGGGAATAGGTCTGGTTGAGCAGTTCTTC. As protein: CASSGRGIGLVEQFF.

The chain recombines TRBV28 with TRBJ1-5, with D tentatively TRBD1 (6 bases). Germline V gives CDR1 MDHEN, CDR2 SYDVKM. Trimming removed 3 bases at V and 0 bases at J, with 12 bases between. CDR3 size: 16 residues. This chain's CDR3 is CASSLGGLDSNQPQHF. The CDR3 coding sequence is TGTGCCAGCAGTTTGGGGGGGCTCGATAGCAATCAGCCCCAGCATTTT.

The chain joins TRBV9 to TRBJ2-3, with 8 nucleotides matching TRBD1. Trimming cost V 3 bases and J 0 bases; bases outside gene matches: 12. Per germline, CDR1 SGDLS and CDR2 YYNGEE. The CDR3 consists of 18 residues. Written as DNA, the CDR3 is TGTGCCAGCAGCGGGGGGCAGGGGGCTTCACTTAGCACAGATACGCAGTATTTT. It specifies CASSGGQGASLSTDTQYF.

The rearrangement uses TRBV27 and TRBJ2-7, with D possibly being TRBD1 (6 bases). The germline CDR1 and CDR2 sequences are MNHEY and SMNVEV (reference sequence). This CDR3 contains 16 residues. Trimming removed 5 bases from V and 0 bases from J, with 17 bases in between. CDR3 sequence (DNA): TGTGCCAGCAGTCTAACCGGACAGCGAAGCTCCTACGAGCAGTACTTC. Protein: CASSLTGQRSSYEQYF.

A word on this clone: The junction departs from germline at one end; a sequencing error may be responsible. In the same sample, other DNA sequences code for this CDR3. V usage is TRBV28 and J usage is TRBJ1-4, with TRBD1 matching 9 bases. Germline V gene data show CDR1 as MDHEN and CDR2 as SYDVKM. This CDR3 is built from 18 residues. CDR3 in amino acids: CASSFTGGVEWGNEKLFF. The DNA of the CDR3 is TGTGCCAGCAGTTTCACAGGGGGCGTCGAGTGGGGTAATGAAAAGCTGTTTTTT.

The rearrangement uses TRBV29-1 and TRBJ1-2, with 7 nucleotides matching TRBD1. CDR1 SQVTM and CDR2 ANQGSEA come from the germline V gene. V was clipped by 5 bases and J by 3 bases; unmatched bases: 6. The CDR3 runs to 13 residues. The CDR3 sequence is CSVIDREHYGYTF. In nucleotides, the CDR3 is TGCAGCGTTATCGACAGGGAACACTATGGCTACACCTTC.

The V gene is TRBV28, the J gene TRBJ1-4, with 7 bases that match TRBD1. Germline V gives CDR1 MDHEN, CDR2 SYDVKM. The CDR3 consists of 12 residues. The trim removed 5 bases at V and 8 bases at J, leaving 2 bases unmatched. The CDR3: CASSQQGEKLFF. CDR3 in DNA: TGTGCCAGCAGTCAACAGGGGGAAAAACTGTTTTTT.

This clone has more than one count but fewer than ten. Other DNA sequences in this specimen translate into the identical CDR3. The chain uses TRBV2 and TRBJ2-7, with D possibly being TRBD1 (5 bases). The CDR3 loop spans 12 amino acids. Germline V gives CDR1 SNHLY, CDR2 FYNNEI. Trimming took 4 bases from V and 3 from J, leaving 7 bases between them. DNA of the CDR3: TGTGCCAGCAGTGGGCAGGGCTACGAGCAGTACTTC. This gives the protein CASSGQGYEQYF.

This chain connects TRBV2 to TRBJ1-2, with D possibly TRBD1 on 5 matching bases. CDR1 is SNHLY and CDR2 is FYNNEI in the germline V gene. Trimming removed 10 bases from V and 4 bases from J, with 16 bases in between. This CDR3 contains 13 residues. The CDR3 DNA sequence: TGTGCCACCTACGGCGGGGCAGGCTATGGCTACACCTTC. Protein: CATYGGAGYGYTF.

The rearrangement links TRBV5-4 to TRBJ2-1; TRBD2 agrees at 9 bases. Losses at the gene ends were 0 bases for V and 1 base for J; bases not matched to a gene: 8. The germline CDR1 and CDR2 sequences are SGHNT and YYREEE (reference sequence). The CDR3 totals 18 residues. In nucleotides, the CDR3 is TGTGCCAGCAGCTTGGAGTCTGGCGGGAGGGGATCCTACAATGAGCAGTTCTTC. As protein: CASSLESGGRGSYNEQFF.

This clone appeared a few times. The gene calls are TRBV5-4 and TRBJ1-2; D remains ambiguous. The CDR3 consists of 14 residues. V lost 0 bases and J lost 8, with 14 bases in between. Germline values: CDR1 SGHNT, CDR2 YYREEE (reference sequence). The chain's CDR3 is CASSLGRSSMGYTF. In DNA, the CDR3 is TGTGCCAGCAGCTTGGGCAGGTCGTCTATGGGCTACACCTTC. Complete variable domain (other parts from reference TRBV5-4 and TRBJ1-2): ETGVTQSPTHLIKTRGQQVTLRCSSQSGHNTVSWYQQALGQGPQFIFQYYREEENGRGNFPPRFSGLQFPNYSSELNVNALELDDSALYLCASSLGRSSMGYTFGSGTRLTVV.

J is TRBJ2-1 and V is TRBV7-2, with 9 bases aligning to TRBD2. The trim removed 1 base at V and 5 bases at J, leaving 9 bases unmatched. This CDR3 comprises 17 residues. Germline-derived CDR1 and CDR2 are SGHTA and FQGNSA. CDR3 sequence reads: CASSLVGAGGMNNEQFF. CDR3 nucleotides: TGTGCCAGCAGCTTAGTCGGAGCGGGAGGTATGAACAATGAGCAGTTCTTC. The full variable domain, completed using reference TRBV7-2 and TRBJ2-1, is GAGVSQSPSNKVTEKGKDVELRCDPISGHTALYWYRQSLGQGLEFLIYFQGNSAPDKSGLPSDRFSAERTGGSVSTLTIQRTQQEDSAVYLCASSLVGAGGMNNEQFFGPGTRLTVL.

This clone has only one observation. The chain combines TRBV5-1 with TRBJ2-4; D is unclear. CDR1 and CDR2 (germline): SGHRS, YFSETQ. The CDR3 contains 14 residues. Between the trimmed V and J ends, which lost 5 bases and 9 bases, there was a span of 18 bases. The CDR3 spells CASSYATQTGIQYF. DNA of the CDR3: TGCGCCAGCAGTTACGCGACCCAGACTGGCATTCAGTACTTC.

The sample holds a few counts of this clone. CDR3 sequence reads: CSVGDSYEQYF. CDR3 sequence (DNA): TGCAGCGTTGGGGACAGCTACGAGCAGTACTTC. The chain couples TRBV29-1 to TRBJ2-7; 7 bases match TRBD1. Per germline, CDR1 SQVTM and CDR2 ANQGSEA. The CDR3 covers 11 residues. Trimming at V came to 4 bases and at J to 3 bases, leaving 0 bases not matched to a gene.